The 18 T cell receptor beta chains presented below share a single source sample, sequenced in a study of T cells in Graves' hyperthyroidism and ophthalmopathy. Amplified TCR beta CDR3 regions derived from RNA transcripts. RT-PCR in the first round (using the HTBI primer set) targeted the TCR CDR3. TCRdb re-analysed the multiplex PCR reads in MiXCR, keeping a single row per CDR3 protein. The sample shows 750,000 to 900,000 distinct CDR3 sequences, 35% to 40% of them seen only once. The specimen was blood. These TCRs come from a man younger than 30 with Graves' hyperthyroidism.

This clonotype has more than one count but fewer than ten. The chain combines TRBV20-1 with TRBJ2-7; no clear D gene. Germline lookup yields CDR1 DFQATT and CDR2 SNEGSKA (reference sequence). The CDR3 sequence is 14 residues long. Trimming took off 4 bases at V and 3 bases at J, with 16 bases between the two ends. CDR3 sequence reads: CSATYGPKNYEQYF. Here the CDR3 DNA reads TGCAGTGCTACGTATGGGCCAAAAAACTACGAGCAGTACTTC.

Notes on this clonotype: An end of the junction does not agree with germline; a read error may underlie this. This sequence joins TRBV7-2 and TRBJ2-2; a weak D match, TRBD1 (6 bases). CDR3 size: 16 residues. Germline CDR1 reads SGHTA; CDR2 reads FQGNSA. The chain's CDR3 is CANSLRDTLSTGELFF. CDR3 DNA sequence: TGTGCCAACAGCTTACGGGACACCTTGAGCACCGGGGAGCTGTTTTTT.

The rearrangement joins TRBV29-1 to TRBJ2-7, with D possibly matching TRBD2 (6 bases). This CDR3 contains 13 residues. The V gene lost 6 bases and the J gene lost 3 bases, with 15 bases spanning the gap. The germline V gene has CDR1 SQVTM and CDR2 ANQGSEA. The CDR3 DNA follows: TGCAGCGTCATTTGGGGGGACGGCTACGAGCAGTACTTC. Protein sequence: CSVIWGDGYEQYF.

This clonotype was counted ten times or more. V usage is TRBV19 and J usage is TRBJ1-4; TRBD1 might be the D (6 bases). Germline V lookup: CDR1 LNHDA, CDR2 SQIVND (reference sequence). The germline V and J ends were trimmed by 6 bases and 0 bases, with 11 bases remaining between them. This CDR3 has 15 amino acids. The CDR3 coding sequence is TGTGCCAGTAGACGGGACACCGCAACTAATGAAAAACTGTTTTTT. It translates to CASRRDTATNEKLFF.

In this sample, this clonotype turned up a few times. The CDR3 is CASSSPGVAEAFF. CDR3 nucleotide sequence: TGTGCCAGCAGTTCCCCAGGGGTGGCTGAAGCTTTCTTT. The V call is TRBV6-6, the J call TRBJ1-1; tentative D call: TRBD1 (6 bases). There are 13 residues in the CDR3. The germline V gene encodes CDR1 MNHNY and CDR2 SVGAGI (reference sequence). The V end was cut by 4 bases, the J end by 6 bases, with 12 bases between.

This clonotype was recorded a few times. The rearrangement joins TRBV20-1 to TRBJ1-3; D may be TRBD1 (5 bases). With 5 bases removed from V and 0 bases from J, the gap between germline ends came to 14 bases. Germline CDR1 is DFQATT and CDR2 is SNEGSKA (reference sequence). The CDR3 is made up of 15 amino acids. The CDR3 DNA reads TGCAGTGCTGCGTCCGCAGGGTCCTCTGGAAACACCATATATTTT. As protein: CSAASAGSSGNTIYF.

This clonotype has just one count. The conserved phenylalanine or tryptophan normally closing the CDR3 is absent here, so this likely arose from a read error. The DNA is left out, because the CDR3 cannot be placed on it with certainty; the CDR3 is given as TCRdb lists it. The CDR3 is CASSYTGGLL. This rearrangement joins TRBV6-5 to TRBJ1-4; TRBD1 is the table's D call and was not checked against the DNA. CDR1 MNHEY and CDR2 SVGAGI come from the germline V gene. The CDR3 is 10 residues long, ends included.

The V call is TRBV10-3, the J call TRBJ1-5; 7 bases agree with TRBD1. Germline loops: CDR1 ENHRY, CDR2 SYGVKD. This CDR3 has 13 residues. The J segment lost 1 base and the V segment lost 10 bases, leaving 4 bases of the junction unmatched. The CDR3 sequence: CATKGASNQPQHF. For the CDR3, the DNA is TGTGCCACCAAGGGGGCGAGCAATCAGCCCCAGCATTTT.

At least ten counts were recorded for this clonotype. This chain connects TRBV20-1 to TRBJ1-2; tentatively, D is TRBD1 (6 bases). CDR3 length: 14 amino acids. Trimming removed 6 bases from V and 0 bases from J, with 14 bases in between. CDR1 is DFQATT and CDR2 is SNEGSKA in the germline V gene (reference sequence). The CDR3 bases are TGCAGTGCCCTCCCAGGGGAAACTAACTATGGCTACACCTTC. Its protein product is CSALPGETNYGYTF.

The V and J genes are TRBV5-1 and TRBJ2-7; 8 positions agree with TRBD1. CDR1 is SGHRS, CDR2 YFSETQ, per germline. J gave up 1 base and V 5 bases, and 11 bases lay outside the gene matches. This CDR3 region has 16 residues. The CDR3 nucleotides read TGCGCCAGCAGTCACGGAGGGACAGGAGAATCCTACGAGCAGTACTTC. This encodes CASSHGGTGESYEQYF.

This sequence joins TRBV6-6 and TRBJ2-5; 8 nucleotides line up with TRBD1. V lost 5 bases, J lost 2 bases, and 10 bases stayed unmatched. The CDR3 totals 16 residues. Germline values: CDR1 MNHNY, CDR2 SVGAGI (reference sequence). In DNA form, the CDR3 reads TGTGCCAGCAGTCATATCGGACAGGGCAAACAAGAGACCCAGTACTTC. Protein sequence: CASSHIGQGKQETQYF.

Turning to this clonotype: A single base separates this from a much larger clone, so it may be a read error. The chain is built from TRBV19 and TRBJ1-5, with 9 bases that match TRBD1. Trimming removed 6 bases from V and 7 bases from J; junction bases left unmatched: 7. This CDR3 is built from 14 residues. The germline gives CDR1 LNHDA, CDR2 SQIVND (reference sequence). CDR3 residues: CASRSGQGTQPQHF. CDR3 DNA: TGTGCCAGTAGGTCGGGACAGGGCACCCAGCCCCAGCATTTT.

As to this clonotype: This clone may be a read error of a much larger clone one base away. The chain carries TRBV7-9 and TRBJ1-2; TRBD1 is a possible D gene (6 bases). V lost 5 bases to trimming and J lost 4 bases, with 14 bases between them. This CDR3 comprises 14 residues. Germline CDR1 and CDR2: SEHNR and FQNEAQ (reference sequence). DNA for the CDR3: TGTGCCAGCAGCCCCCAAGGGGGGGCCTATGGCTACACCTTC. Protein product: CASSPQGGAYGYTF.

J is TRBJ2-7 and V is TRBV29-1; no clear D. Germline V CDR1 and CDR2: SQVTM, ANQGSEA. Trimming left V 2 bases short and J 4 bases short, with 12 bases between. The CDR3 is 13 amino acids. The CDR3 bases are TGCAGCGTTGAACTTGGGCTGGGATACGAGCAGTACTTC. Protein sequence: CSVELGLGYEQYF.

This clonotype was seen ten or more times. The chain recombines TRBV29-1 with TRBJ2-7; D is unresolved. Germline V gene lookup returns CDR1 SQVTM and CDR2 ANQGSEA. The CDR3 is made up of 12 amino acids. Trimming removed 4 bases at V and 3 bases at J, with 10 bases between. The CDR3 nucleotides read TGCAGCGTTGCCAAGGATTACTACGAGCAGTACTTC. Its translation: CSVAKDYYEQYF.

This rearrangement joins TRBV25-1 to TRBJ2-3; no firm D call. This CDR3 region has 11 residues. CDR1 is MGHDK and CDR2 is SYGVNS in the germline V gene. V lost 3 bases and J lost 11, with 9 bases in between. The CDR3 nucleotides are TGTGCCAGCAGTGATGACGGCAGGCAGTATTTT. Its translation: CASSDDGRQYF.

The chain joins TRBV4-1 to TRBJ1-2, with D perhaps TRBD1 (5 bases). V dropped 4 bases and J dropped 4 bases, with 19 bases sitting between them. Germline CDR1 and CDR2: MGHRA and YSYEKL. The CDR3 consists of 16 residues. The CDR3 loop is CASSPRTTGGGYGYTF. In DNA, the CDR3 is TGCGCCAGCAGCCCCCGGACGACCGGGGGTGGCTATGGCTACACCTTC.

This clonotype has at least ten counts. The chain is built from TRBV12-3 or TRBV12-4 and TRBJ1-1; D is unclear. V lost 6 bases and J 1 base, leaving 6 bases between the germline ends. This CDR3 spans 12 amino acids. The CDR3, as DNA: TGTGCCAGCAGGATCGGGAACACTGAAGCTTTCTTT. Amino acids: CASRIGNTEAFF.